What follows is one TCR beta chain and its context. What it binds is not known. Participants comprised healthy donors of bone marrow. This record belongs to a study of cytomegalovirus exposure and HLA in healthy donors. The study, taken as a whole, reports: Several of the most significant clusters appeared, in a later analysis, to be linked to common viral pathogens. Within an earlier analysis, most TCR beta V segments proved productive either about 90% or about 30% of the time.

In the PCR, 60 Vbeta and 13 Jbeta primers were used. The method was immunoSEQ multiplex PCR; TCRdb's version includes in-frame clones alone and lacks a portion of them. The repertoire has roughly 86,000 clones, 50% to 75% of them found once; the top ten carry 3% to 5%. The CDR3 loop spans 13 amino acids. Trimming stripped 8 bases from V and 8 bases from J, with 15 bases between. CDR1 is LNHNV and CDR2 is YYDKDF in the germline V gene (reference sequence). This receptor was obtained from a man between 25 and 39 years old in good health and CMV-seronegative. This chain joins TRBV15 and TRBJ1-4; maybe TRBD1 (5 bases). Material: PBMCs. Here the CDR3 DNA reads TGTGCCACCCAGGAGGGGATAGGCGAAAAACTGTTTTTT. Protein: CATQEGIGEKLFF.